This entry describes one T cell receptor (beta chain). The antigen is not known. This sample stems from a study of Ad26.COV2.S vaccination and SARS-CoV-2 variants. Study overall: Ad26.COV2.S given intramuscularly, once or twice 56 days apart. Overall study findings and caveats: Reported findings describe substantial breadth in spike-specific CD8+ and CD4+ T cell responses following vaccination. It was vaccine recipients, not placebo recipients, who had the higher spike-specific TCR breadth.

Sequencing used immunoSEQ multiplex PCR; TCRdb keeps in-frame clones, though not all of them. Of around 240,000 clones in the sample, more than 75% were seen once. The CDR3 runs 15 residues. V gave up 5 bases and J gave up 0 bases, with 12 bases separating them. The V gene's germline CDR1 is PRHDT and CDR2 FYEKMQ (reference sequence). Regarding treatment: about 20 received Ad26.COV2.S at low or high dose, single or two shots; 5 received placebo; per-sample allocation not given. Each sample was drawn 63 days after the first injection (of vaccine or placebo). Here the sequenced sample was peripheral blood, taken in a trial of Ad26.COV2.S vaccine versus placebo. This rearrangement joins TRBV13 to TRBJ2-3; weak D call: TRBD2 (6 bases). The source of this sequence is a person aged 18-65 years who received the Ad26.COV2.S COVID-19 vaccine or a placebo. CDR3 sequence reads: CASSPRTKSTDTQYF. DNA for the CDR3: TGTGCCAGCAGCCCCAGGACTAAGAGCACAGATACGCAGTATTTT.